These 6 T cell receptor beta chains originate from one sample sequenced in a study of T cell repertoires in cytomegalovirus infection. TCRdb itself ran the reads through MiXCR, one entry per CDR3 protein. The repertoire has around 570,000 distinct CDR3 sequences, approximately 40% of them found once; the top ten carry around 48%. These TCRs' antigens remain unknown. The sequences come from cultured PBMCs, collected from culture after CMV antigen stimulation. The receptors were gathered from a human donor in good health (CMV status not recorded). Some clones in this sample may be carry-over from other donors' samples.

This clonotype was observed a handful of times. The rearrangement uses TRBV7-8 and TRBJ2-2; D is ambiguous. Trimming stripped 2 bases from V and 1 base from J, with 11 bases between. Germline V gene lookup returns CDR1 SGHVS and CDR2 FQNEAQ. This CDR3 region has 16 residues. CDR3 residues: CASSLILTENTGELFF. DNA for the CDR3: TGTGCCAGCAGCTTAATTCTCACAGAGAACACCGGGGAGCTGTTTTTT. The whole variable domain, remainder taken from reference TRBV7-8 and TRBJ2-2, is GAGVSQSPRYKVAKRGQDVALRCDPISGHVSLFWYQQALGQGPEFLTYFQNEAQLDKSGLPSDRFFAERPEGSVSTLKIQRTQQEDSAVYLCASSLILTENTGELFFGEGSRLTVL.

This clonotype has more than one count but fewer than ten. The chain recombines TRBV12-3 or TRBV12-4 with TRBJ2-7; the D gene is possibly TRBD2 (6 bases). The CDR3 extends over 14 amino acids. Trimming took 7 bases from V and 2 from J, leaving 15 bases between them. CDR3 region: CASKLSGLTYEQYF. The CDR3, as DNA: TGTGCCAGCAAACTTAGCGGTCTTACCTACGAGCAGTACTTC.

The rearrangement uses TRBV7-2 and TRBJ2-7; 9 nucleotides agree with TRBD2. J lost 4 bases, V lost 4 bases, and 5 bases had no gene match. Germline CDR1 is SGHTA and CDR2 is FQGNSA. This CDR3 spans 14 amino acids. CDR3: CASSSGLARYEQYF. The CDR3 DNA sequence: TGTGCCAGCAGCTCCGGACTAGCGAGATACGAGCAGTACTTC.

This chain connects TRBV14 to TRBJ2-1; D assignment may be TRBD1 or TRBD2 (5 bases each). The CDR3 runs to 13 residues. Per germline, CDR1 SGHDN and CDR2 FVKESK. Between the trimmed V and J ends, which lost 1 base and 6 bases, there was a span of 7 bases. CDR3 DNA: TGTGCCAGCAGCCAAGGGGGGAGCAATGAGCAGTTCTTC. Translated, it gives CASSQGGSNEQFF. Combining the CDR3 with reference TRBV14 and TRBJ2-1 gives the whole variable domain EAGVTQFPSHSVIEKGQTVTLRCDPISGHDNLYWYRRVMGKEIKFLLHFVKESKQDESGMPNNRFLAERTGGTYSTLKVQPAELEDSGVYFCASSQGGSNEQFFGPGTRLTVL.

The CDR3 DNA is TGCGCCAGCAGCCAGCCAGGGGGCAGGGCTCGCGAAAAACTGTTTTTT. Its protein product is CASSQPGGRAREKLFF. The chain is built from TRBV4-1 and TRBJ1-4, with 8 positions matching TRBD1. In germline, CDR1 is MGHRA, CDR2 YSYEKL. The CDR3 is 16 amino acids. V trimming: 3 bases; J trimming: 8 bases; junction bases outside the gene matches: 11.

The V gene is TRBV27, the J gene TRBJ2-5; 7 bases are a match to TRBD1. The CDR3 spans 17 residues. CDR1 and CDR2 from the germline V gene are MNHEY and SMNVEV (reference sequence). Unmatched junction bases numbered 16, after V lost 5 bases and J lost 4 bases. CDR3 residues: CASSQSRTGQILETQYF. DNA for the CDR3: TGTGCCAGCAGTCAATCCCGGACAGGACAGATCCTAGAGACCCAGTACTTC.